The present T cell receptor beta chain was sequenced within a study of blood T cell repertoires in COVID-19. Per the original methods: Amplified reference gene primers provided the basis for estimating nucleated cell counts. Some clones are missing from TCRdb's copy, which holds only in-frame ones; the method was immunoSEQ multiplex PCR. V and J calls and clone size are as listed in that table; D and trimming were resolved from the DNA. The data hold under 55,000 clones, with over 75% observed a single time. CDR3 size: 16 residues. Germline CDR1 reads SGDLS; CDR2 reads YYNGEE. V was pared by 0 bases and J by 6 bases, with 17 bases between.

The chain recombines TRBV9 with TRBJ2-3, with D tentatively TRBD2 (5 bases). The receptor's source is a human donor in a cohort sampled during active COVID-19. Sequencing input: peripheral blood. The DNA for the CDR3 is TGTGCCAGCAGCGTAGAACAGCGGAGAATAGCGGATACGCAGTATTTT. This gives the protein CASSVEQRRIADTQYF.